This T cell receptor (beta chain) came from a study of OX40 agonist ivuxolimab in advanced cancers. Study as a whole: An anti-OX40 (CD134) antibody with agonistic activity, ivuxolimab, was administered to patients. Study-level findings and limits: Compared with CD4+, CD8+ T cells on average had more expanded clones.

Remarks on this clone: The antigen remains unidentified.

Libraries were prepared by immunoSEQ multiplex PCR; TCRdb keeps only in-frame clonotypes and omits some of them. The profile shows tens of thousands of clones, around nine tenths of them singletons. Systemic immunosuppression or a history of autoimmune disease excluded patients. In germline, CDR1 is SGHRS, CDR2 YFSETQ. V shed 4 bases and J shed 1 base, with 5 bases lying between them. This CDR3 region has 12 residues. The TCR comes from an adult with an advanced solid tumor such as melanoma, head and neck, liver or kidney cancer. The chain combines TRBV5-1 with TRBJ1-1; D unresolved. The starting material was CD4+ or CD8+ T cells sorted from blood, obtained in a trial of the OX40 agonist ivuxolimab. Here the CDR3 DNA reads TGCGCCAGCAGCCCGGAGAACACTGAAGCTTTCTTT. Protein: CASSPENTEAFF.